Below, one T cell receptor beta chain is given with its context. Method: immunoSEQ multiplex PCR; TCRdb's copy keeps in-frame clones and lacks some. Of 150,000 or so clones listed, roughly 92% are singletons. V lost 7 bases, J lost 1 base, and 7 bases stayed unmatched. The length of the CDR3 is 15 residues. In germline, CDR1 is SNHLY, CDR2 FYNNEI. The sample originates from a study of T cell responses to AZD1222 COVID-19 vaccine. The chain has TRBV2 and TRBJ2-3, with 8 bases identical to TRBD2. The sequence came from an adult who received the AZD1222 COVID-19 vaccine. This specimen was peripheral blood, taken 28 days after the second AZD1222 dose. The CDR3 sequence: CASTLAGGGTDTQYF. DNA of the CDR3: TGTGCCAGCACCCTCGCCGGGGGGGGCACAGATACGCAGTATTTT.